Listed below are T cell receptor beta chains from one sample, sequenced in a study of blood T cell repertoires in COVID-19. TCRdb's copy holds only in-frame clones and misses some; the assay was immunoSEQ multiplex PCR. The sample includes some 350,000 clones, around four fifths seen only once; the top ten take around 3%. The specimen sequenced was peripheral blood. The receptors derive from a man aged 30-40 years with active or convalescent COVID-19. Each CDR3 is given with its conserved first and last residue. A D gene is named only where the DNA matches it firmly. The size field is filled for only some rows; it gives once, few, many or a size class.

j_call,d_call,clone_size,v_call,cdr3_nt,cdr3_aa
TRBJ1-2,.,.,TRBV6-1,TGTGCCAGCAGCGAAGCCTCAGGGTTAAATGGCTACACCTTC,CASSEASGLNGYTF
TRBJ2-5,TRBD1,.,TRBV11-3,TGTGCCAGCAGATTTAACAGGGGGGAAGAGACCCAGTACTTC,CASRFNRGEETQYF
TRBJ1-2,.,.,TRBV3-1/TRBV3-2,TGTGCCAGCAGCCAGCGGGGGAACTATGGCTACACCTTC,CASSQRGNYGYTF
TRBJ2-7,.,.,TRBV11-2,TGTGCCAGCAGCTTAGTCCGTCACGAGCAGTACTTC,CASSLVRHEQYF
TRBJ2-7,TRBD2,.,TRBV5-1,TGCGCCAGCAGCTTGGGTCGGACTAGCGGGATTCCCAACGAGCAGTACTTC,CASSLGRTSGIPNEQYF
TRBJ1-3,TRBD1,.,TRBV6-1,TGTGCCAGCAGTGAAGCGGCTAGGCGGGACAGCTATACCTCTGGAAACACCATATATTTT,CASSEAARRDSYTSGNTIYF
TRBJ2-1,.,.,TRBV7-8,TGTGCCAGCACCGGTCGATACAGAAATGAGCAGTTCTTC,CASTGRYRNEQFF
TRBJ2-1,TRBD1,.,TRBV25-1,TGTGCCAGCAGTGAGGACAGGTATGGTGAGCAGTTCTTC,CASSEDRYGEQFF
TRBJ2-6,.,.,TRBV5-1,TGCGCCAGCAGCTTGATGGCCTCTGGGGCCAACGTCCTGACTTTC,CASSLMASGANVLTF
TRBJ1-2,.,.,TRBV6-5,TGTGCCAGCAGTTCCCCGGGAGGGGCGCACACCTTC,CASSSPGGAHTF
TRBJ1-3,.,few,TRBV9,TGTGCCAGCAGCGCGGACAGAAACACCATATATTTT,CASSADRNTIYF
TRBJ1-1,TRBD1,.,TRBV18,TGTGCCAGCTCACCCGCCGTGGACAGGGGGCCCCCGAACACTGAAGCTTTCTTT,CASSPAVDRGPPNTEAFF
TRBJ2-7,.,.,TRBV7-9,TGTGCCAGCAGCTTAGGTGGGTACCCCTTGAGGTACGAGCAGTACTTC,CASSLGGYPLRYEQYF
TRBJ1-1,TRBD1,.,TRBV10-1,TGCGCCTTAAACAGGGGGCGCCAAACTGAAGCTTTCTTT,CALNRGRQTEAFF
TRBJ2-3,.,few,TRBV6-1,TGTGCCAGCAGTGAAGCTGTGGAGGATACGCAGTATTTT,CASSEAVEDTQYF
TRBJ1-2,.,.,TRBV19,TGTGCCAGTAGCGGACGGACACGCAACGAACGTAGGGGCTACACCTTC,CASSGRTRNERRGYTF
TRBJ2-7,.,.,TRBV6-5,TGTGCCAGCAACGGGGGGCACTCCTACGAGCAGTACTTC,CASNGGHSYEQYF
TRBJ1-4,.,once,TRBV5-5,TGTGCCAGCAGCTTGAGTGCGAGGTATAATGAAAAACTGTTTTTT,CASSLSARYNEKLFF
TRBJ1-6,.,.,TRBV21-1,TGTGCCAGCCCAAGCAGTGCCCCTCCCGGGGCCCTCCACTTT,CASPSSAPPGALHF
TRBJ2-3,.,.,TRBV29-1,TGCAGCGTCGTCCAGGTCGGGGATGCGCAGTATTTT,CSVVQVGDAQYF
TRBJ1-2,TRBD1,.,TRBV5-4,TGTGCCAGCAGCCCCCTCCGCAGACAGGGCCTTAACTATGGCTACACCTTC,CASSPLRRQGLNYGYTF
TRBJ1-4,.,few,TRBV27,TGTGCCAGCAGTTTAAGGAGAAATGAAAAACTGTTTTTT,CASSLRRNEKLFF
TRBJ2-7,.,.,TRBV7-2,TGTGCCAGCAGCTTAGGGAGGTGGGGTATCGTCTACGAGCAGTACTTC,CASSLGRWGIVYEQYF
TRBJ2-3,.,.,TRBV29-1,TGCAGCGCCCGTCCCTTGGCGGGGTACACAGATACGCAGTATTTT,CSARPLAGYTDTQYF
TRBJ2-2,TRBD2,.,TRBV23-1,TGCGCCACCGATGGACAGGGCTCCAAACTAGCGGGGTCCGGGGAGCTGTTTTTT,CATDGQGSKLAGSGELFF
TRBJ1-4,.,.,TRBV5-4,TGTGCCAGCAGCTTGGGAGTCAAAGGCGGTGAAAAACTGTTTTTT,CASSLGVKGGEKLFF
TRBJ2-7,.,.,TRBV7-8,TGTGCCAGCAGCCCACGACACGCAAGCTACGAGCAGTACTTC,CASSPRHASYEQYF
TRBJ1-4,TRBD1,.,TRBV25-1,TGTGCCAGCAGTGAATGGGGGGACAGAACTGAAAAACTGTTTTTT,CASSEWGDRTEKLFF
TRBJ1-2,TRBD1,once,TRBV4-3,TGCGCCAGCAGCGACGGGACAGGGGACTATGGCTACACCTTC,CASSDGTGDYGYTF
TRBJ1-1,TRBD1,.,TRBV28,TGTGCCAGCAGACCTCAACAGGGGGCGGACACTGAAGCTTTCTTT,CASRPQQGADTEAFF
TRBJ2-1,.,.,TRBV18,TGTGCCAGCTCCCTTTCTTACGGGGACTACAATGAGCAGTTCTTC,CASSLSYGDYNEQFF
TRBJ1-2,.,.,TRBV5-1,TGCGCCAGCAGCTTGTTGACAACAACGCCTACCTATGGCTACACCTTC,CASSLLTTTPTYGYTF
TRBJ2-7,.,.,TRBV7-2,TGTGCCAGCAGCTCGGGACTTTCCTACGAGCAGTACTTC,CASSSGLSYEQYF
TRBJ2-2,.,once,TRBV10-3,TGTGCCATCAGCCCTAGAAACACCGGGGAGCTGTTTTTT,CAISPRNTGELFF
TRBJ1-2,.,.,TRBV15,TGTGCCACCTACTCCTATGGCTACACCTTC,CATYSYGYTF
TRBJ2-3,.,.,TRBV7-2,TGTGCCAGCAGCTGGGCTGGGGCCACAGATACGCAGTATTTT,CASSWAGATDTQYF
TRBJ2-2,.,.,TRBV7-2,TGTGCCAGCAGCTTAGGCAGGCAGAACACCGGGGAGCTGTTTTTT,CASSLGRQNTGELFF
TRBJ2-7,TRBD1,.,TRBV7-9,TGTGCCAGCAGGGGAACGGGACAGGGGAGGAACGAGCAGTACTTC,CASRGTGQGRNEQYF
TRBJ2-7,.,.,TRBV5-6,TGTGCCAGCAGCTTGGAAGGCGGCACCTACGAGCAGTACTTC,CASSLEGGTYEQYF
TRBJ1-1,.,.,TRBV7-3,TGTGCCAGCAGCTTAGTTGGCCCCGAGAGGTTGAACACTGAAGCTTTCTTT,CASSLVGPERLNTEAFF
TRBJ2-3,.,once,TRBV9,TGTGCCAGCAGCCCCCCCCCGGCGGTGAATACGCAGTATTTT,CASSPPPAVNTQYF
TRBJ2-3,.,.,TRBV5-4,TGTGCCAGCAGCCCGGACACTACATCGGATACGCAGTATTTT,CASSPDTTSDTQYF